This T cell receptor (beta chain) stems from a study of T cells in tumors and immune-related adverse events. Germline V gene data show CDR1 as SGHNT and CDR2 as YYREEE (reference sequence). The junction had 5 bases not matched to a gene; V was cut back by 0 bases and J by 12 bases. The CDR3 runs to 13 residues. The table came from immunoSEQ multiplex PCR; TCRdb's copy has only in-frame clones and leaves some out. The table shows more than 10,000 clones, with roughly 90% occurring only once. This clonotype was sampled from a female donor with metastatic renal cell carcinoma. The V gene is TRBV5-4, the J gene TRBJ2-7; 11 nucleotides line up with TRBD2. Here the sequenced sample was lymph node tissue, taken from a patient treated with anti-PD-1 therapy. The CDR3 region has the DNA TGTGCCAGCAGCTTGGATAGCGGGGGGGCGCCGTACTTC. This translates into CASSLDSGGAPYF.